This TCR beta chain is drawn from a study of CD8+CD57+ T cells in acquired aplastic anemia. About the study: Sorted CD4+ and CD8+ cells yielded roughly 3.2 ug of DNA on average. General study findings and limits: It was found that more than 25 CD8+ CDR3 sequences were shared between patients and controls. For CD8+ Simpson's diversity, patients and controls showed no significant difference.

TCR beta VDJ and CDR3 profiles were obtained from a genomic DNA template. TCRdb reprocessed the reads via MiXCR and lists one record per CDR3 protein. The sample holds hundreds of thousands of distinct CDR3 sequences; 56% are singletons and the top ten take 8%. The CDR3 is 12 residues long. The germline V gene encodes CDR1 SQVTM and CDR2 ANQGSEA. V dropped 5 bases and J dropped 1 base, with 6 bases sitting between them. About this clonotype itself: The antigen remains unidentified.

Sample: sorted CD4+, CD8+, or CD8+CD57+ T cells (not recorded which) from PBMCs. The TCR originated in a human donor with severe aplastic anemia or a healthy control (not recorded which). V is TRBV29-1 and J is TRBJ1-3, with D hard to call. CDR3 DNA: TGCAGCGTTATGGGTTCTGGAAACACCATATATTTT. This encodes CSVMGSGNTIYF.